This TCR beta chain was captured in a study of shared clonotypes between healthy human individuals. Profiling relied on immunoSEQ multiplex PCR, and the TCRdb table lists in-frame clones only, not all of them. The data show approximately 1,500,000 clones, roughly 96% seen once. Germline assignment: CDR1 SEHNR and CDR2 FQNEAQ (reference sequence). V lost 1 base and J lost 4, with 16 bases in between. The length of the CDR3 is 16 residues. V usage is TRBV7-9 and J usage is TRBJ1-2; D is undetermined. The sequencing input was naive CD4+ T cells sorted from blood. The subset was: CD45RA+ positively selected. The receptor's source is a man aged 30 to 39 in good health. CDR3 amino acids: CASSLGGRLPGYGYTF. CDR3 DNA sequence: TGTGCCAGCAGCTTAGGGGGTCGCCTCCCCGGCTATGGCTACACCTTC.